What follows describes a single T cell receptor beta chain. The data belong to a study of shared T cell receptors in the human thymus. Looked up from germline, CDR1 is SEHNR and CDR2 is FQNEAQ (reference sequence). V dropped 1 base and J dropped 5; count of bases not matched to a gene: 4. CDR3 size: 15 residues. Sequencing used immunoSEQ multiplex PCR; TCRdb keeps in-frame clones, though not all of them. Of roughly 410,000 clones in the sample, roughly 94% were seen once. The origin of this receptor is a human donor. Sequencing input: thymocytes. The chain joins TRBV7-9 to TRBJ2-7; 11 bases are a match to TRBD2. The CDR3 loop is CASSLVLAGVDEQYF. CDR3 nucleotide sequence: TGTGCCAGCAGCTTAGTACTAGCGGGAGTGGACGAGCAGTACTTC.